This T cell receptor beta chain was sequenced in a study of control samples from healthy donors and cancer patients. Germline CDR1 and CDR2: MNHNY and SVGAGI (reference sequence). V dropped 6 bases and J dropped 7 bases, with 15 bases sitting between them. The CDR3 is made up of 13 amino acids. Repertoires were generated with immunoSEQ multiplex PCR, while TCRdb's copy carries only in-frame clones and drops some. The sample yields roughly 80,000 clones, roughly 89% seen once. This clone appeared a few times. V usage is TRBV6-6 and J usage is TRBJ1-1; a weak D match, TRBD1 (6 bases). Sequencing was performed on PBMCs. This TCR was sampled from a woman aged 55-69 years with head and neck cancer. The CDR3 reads CASSPPGAVEAFF. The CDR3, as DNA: TGTGCCAGCAGCCCCCCGGGGGCGGTTGAAGCTTTCTTT.